This TCR beta chain was profiled in a study of low-dose radiotherapy and immunotherapy resistance in tumors (dated by TCRdb to 2022 to 2024). Background for the entire study: Patients in Cohort 1 were given 0.5 Gy per fraction every 2 weeks, and the prescribed total PTV dose was 6.5 Gy. In Cohort 2, 1 Gy per fraction was delivered every two weeks, for a total of 13 Gy over 26 weeks. Nivolumab and ipilimumab were both given intravenously, with nivolumab at a 240 mg flat dose every two weeks and ipilimumab at 1 mg/kg every six weeks. Every two weeks, patients got intravenous cyclophosphamide at 200 mg/m2, given one day ahead of each radiation and immunotherapy administration. Patients took aspirin 300 mg orally once daily for four cycles, starting on cycle 1 day 1. The trial did not randomize participants into treatment groups. Eight patients were included in the translational analysis, namely three from the first dose cohort plus the first five from the second dose cohort.

Sample time point, as interpreted from the label and publication: after trial treatment. In light of the paper, this sample's treatment or condition label describes: LDRT plus nivolumab, ipilimumab, low-dose cyclophosphamide and aspirin (RACIN trial). Donors were enrolled in RACIN, a single-arm phase I dose-escalation trial in which nivolumab, ipilimumab, aspirin, low-dose cyclophosphamide and low-dose radiotherapy were combined. Patients with advanced, TIL-negative solid tumors were considered eligible. The instrument given in TCRdb is Illumina HiSeq 2500. First-strand cDNA was synthesized using Superscript III and a set of TRAV- and TRBV-specific primers, so that both TCRalpha and TCRbeta chains were covered. TCRs were amplified for about 22 PCR cycles with Phusion, using a constant-region primer paired with the adapter attached to the V primers. The MessageAmp II aRNA Amplification Kit was used to amplify the isolated mRNA, with in vitro transcription run for over 15 hours at 37 degrees C. The Dynabeads mRNA DIRECT Purification Kit was used to isolate mRNA for TCR sequencing. A second approximately 23-cycle Phusion PCR added indexed Illumina adapters, and products were purified with AMPure XP beads. The original methods were these. Custom Perl scripts were used to pool TCR sequences that encoded the same protein, to remove out-of-frame sequences, and to calculate the abundance of each clonotype. The analysis excluded TCR sequences that were supported by just one read. Repertoire metrics included Shannon entropy, Gini index, clonality, richness, and frequency of TCRs shared between repertoires. Through fastp at Q25 and MiXCR, TCRdb rebuilt clones from the public reads, retaining in-frame beta chains. Rows with one shared CDR3 protein collapse into an entry with the most common genes and DNA. These V and J calls rely on TCRdb rather than the paper's analysis. Present in this sample are some 100,000 distinct CDR3 sequences, less than 25% of which were seen just once. The ten most abundant clones make up roughly 13% of the sample.

Trimming at the junction amounts to 1 base on V and 1 base on J, and the germline ends lie 4 bases apart. Reading from cysteine to phenylalanine, the CDR3 counts 13 amino acids. Just CDR3 DNA is preserved here, 39 bases in frame from base 1. Details on this clonotype: It lacks a known antigen. No much larger clone is present one base from it, and per-base qualities are unavailable.

The source of this sequence is a female donor with ovarian cancer. Sequenced here: PBMCs, sampled after low-dose radiotherapy plus immunotherapy. The rearrangement combines TRBV12-3 or TRBV12-4 with TRBJ1-1, with an unclear D gene assignment. The nucleotides read TGTGCCAGCAGTTTAGACGAGAACACTGAAGCTTTCTTT. Translated, it gives CASSLDENTEAFF.